Listed below are T cell receptor beta chains from one sample, sequenced in a study of T cells after yellow fever vaccination. MiXCR was run by TCRdb on the 5' RACE reads, yielding one entry per CDR3 protein. The sample includes approximately 510,000 distinct CDR3 sequences, 21% of them seen just once. Sequencing used PBMCs, obtained 21 days after the first yellow fever vaccination. These receptor sequences come from a man aged 18 to 35 who received the YFV17D yellow fever vaccine. The CDR3 runs from the conserved cysteine through the conserved F or W. Each record gives: clone size, J gene, V gene, D gene, CDR3 protein, CDR3 DNA. A D gene is named only where the DNA matches it firmly. Clone size is stated in some rows and not others, as once, few, many or a class when expanded.

-	TRBJ1-1	TRBV20-1	-	CSASLAGGTGTEAFF	TGCAGTGCTAGTTTGGCCGGCGGAACCGGGACTGAAGCTTTCTTT
few	TRBJ2-1	TRBV7-2	TRBD1	CASSSDRGIYNEQFF	TGTGCCAGCAGCTCTGACAGGGGGATTTACAATGAGCAGTTCTTC
-	TRBJ2-7	TRBV2	-	CASSEALGGVYEQYF	TGTGCCAGCAGTGAAGCGCTCGGCGGGGTCTACGAGCAGTACTTC
few	TRBJ1-5	TRBV20-1	-	CSARDPAGGGGGQPQHF	TGCAGTGCTAGAGACCCTGCGGGGGGAGGGGGAGGTCAGCCCCAGCATTTT
-	TRBJ2-2	TRBV4-2	-	CASSHGQRRAGELFF	TGTGCCAGCAGCCACGGACAGAGGAGGGCCGGGGAGCTGTTTTTT
few	TRBJ1-3	TRBV18	TRBD1	CASSPFEGATSGNTIYF	TGTGCCAGCTCACCTTTTGAGGGGGCCACCTCTGGAAACACCATATATTTT
few	TRBJ2-1	TRBV7-3	-	CASRATDYHEQFF	TGTGCCAGCAGAGCCACGGACTATCACGAGCAGTTCTTC
few	TRBJ2-1	TRBV29-1	-	CSVTASHEFF	TGCAGCGTTACCGCCAGTCACGAGTTCTTC
few	TRBJ2-1	TRBV5-1	-	CASSLQLTYNEQFF	TGCGCCAGCAGCTTGCAGCTCACATACAATGAGCAGTTCTTC
few	TRBJ2-3	TRBV9	-	CASSEASTDTQYF	TGTGCCAGCAGCGAAGCCAGCACAGATACGCAGTATTTT
few	TRBJ2-2	TRBV19	TRBD2	CASRTPGLDTGELFF	TGTGCCAGTAGAACGCCGGGACTAGACACCGGGGAGCTGTTTTTT
-	TRBJ2-7	TRBV7-9	-	CASSLRYTTPSYEQYF	TGTGCCAGCAGCTTACGGTACACGACGCCATCCTACGAGCAGTACTTC
-	TRBJ1-3	TRBV18	-	CASSPTGASGNTIYF	TGTGCCAGCTCCCCAACAGGCGCCTCTGGAAACACCATATATTTT
-	TRBJ2-7	TRBV3-1	TRBD2	CASALAGNEQYF	TGTGCCAGCGCTCTAGCGGGGAACGAGCAGTACTTC
many	TRBJ2-7	TRBV10-2	-	CASSAPRLGYEQYF	TGCGCCAGCAGTGCCCCCCGTTTGGGTTACGAGCAGTACTTC
few	TRBJ2-2	TRBV5-1	-	CATKRTENTGELFF	TGCGCCACGAAGAGGACAGAGAACACCGGGGAGCTGTTTTTT
many	TRBJ2-3	TRBV27	-	CASSPANSDTQYF	TGTGCCAGCAGTCCCGCTAACTCCGATACGCAGTATTTT
-	TRBJ2-3	TRBV18	-	CASSRGTASLDTQYF	TGTGCCAGCTCACGGGGGACTGCCTCCTTAGATACGCAGTATTTT
-	TRBJ2-2	TRBV27	-	CASSFGSSTGELFF	TGTGCCAGCAGTTTCGGGAGCTCCACCGGGGAGCTGTTTTTT
many	TRBJ1-6	TRBV5-1	-	CASSLSRSPLHF	TGCGCCAGCAGCTTGTCGAGGTCACCCCTCCACTTT
once	TRBJ1-1	TRBV4-1	-	CASSQDWGVWASTEDFF	TGCGCCAGCAGCCAAGATTGGGGGGTCTGGGCCAGTACTGAAGATTTCTTT
many	TRBJ2-5	TRBV20-1	TRBD2	CSARRGPGLAARETQYF	TGCAGTGCCCGGAGAGGCCCGGGACTAGCAGCACGGGAGACCCAGTACTTC